The next 14 T cell receptor beta chains were all read from a single sample in a study of cytotoxic CD8 clonotypes in ibrutinib-treated CLL. Sequencing was performed with immunoSEQ multiplex PCR; in TCRdb, only in-frame clones are kept and a portion is missing. The repertoire includes some 310,000 clones, about 80% of them detected once, and approximately 7% sits in the top ten. Sequencing used PBMCs, obtained before ibrutinib treatment. These receptor sequences come from a human donor with chronic lymphocytic leukemia.

This clone appeared many times. This sequence joins TRBV2 and TRBJ2-7; D possibly matches TRBD1 or TRBD2 (6 bases each). Deletions cut 2 bases from V and 2 bases from J, with 10 bases between. Per the germline V gene, CDR1 is SNHLY and CDR2 is FYNNEI. CDR3 length: 14 residues. The CDR3 here is CASSERGPAYEQYF. The CDR3 DNA reads as TGTGCCAGCAGTGAACGGGGGCCAGCCTACGAGCAGTACTTC.

The V and J genes are TRBV18 and TRBJ1-2, with 7 bases aligning to TRBD1. The J segment lost 8 bases and the V segment lost 1 base, leaving 7 bases of the junction unmatched. Per the germline V gene, CDR1 is KGHSH and CDR2 is LQKENI. This CDR3 is 14 amino acids long. For the CDR3, the DNA is TGTGCCAGCTCACCACAGGGGGCGCTGAACGGCTACACCTTC. Its translation: CASSPQGALNGYTF.

The V gene is TRBV6-5, the J gene TRBJ2-5; D might be TRBD1 or TRBD2, each matching 5 bases. The CDR3 has 13 amino acids. The germline V and J ends were trimmed by 5 bases and 9 bases, with 16 bases remaining between them. Germline assignment: CDR1 MNHEY and CDR2 SVGAGI. For the CDR3, the DNA is TGTGCCAGCAGTGGGCCCGGGGCCCTAGCCCAGTACTTC. Translating gives CASSGPGALAQYF.

V is TRBV11-2 and J is TRBJ2-3; 9 nucleotides match TRBD2. Trimming at V came to 1 base and at J to 2 bases, leaving 10 bases not matched to a gene. CDR1 is SGHAT, CDR2 FQNNGV, per germline. The CDR3 spans 18 residues. The CDR3 DNA sequence: TGTGCCAGCAGCTTAGGGGGACTAGCCGGATTCCACACAGATACGCAGTATTTT. As protein: CASSLGGLAGFHTDTQYF.

This clone was detected only a few times. V and J are TRBV6-6 and TRBJ1-1, with a possible D match to TRBD1 (6 bases). Germline V gene sequence: CDR1 MNHNY, CDR2 SVGAGI (reference sequence). This CDR3 is 15 amino acids long. Trimming took 5 bases from V and 2 from J, leaving 15 bases between them. CDR3 sequence: CASSPRQASNTEAFF. The DNA for the CDR3 is TGTGCCAGCAGTCCCCGACAGGCCTCCAACACTGAAGCTTTCTTT.

The gene calls are TRBV28 and TRBJ2-5, with D tentatively TRBD1 (5 bases). The CDR3 is made up of 15 amino acids. Germline loops: CDR1 MDHEN, CDR2 SYDVKM. V shed 2 bases and J shed 2 bases, with 12 bases lying between them. CDR3 in amino acids: CASSLRVGRQETQYF. Written as DNA, the CDR3 is TGTGCCAGCAGTTTAAGGGTGGGGCGGCAAGAGACCCAGTACTTC.

The table lists this clone with a count of one. The chain is built from TRBV5-1 and TRBJ1-1, with D possibly matching TRBD1 (5 bases). Germline V CDR1 and CDR2: SGHRS, YFSETQ. V was pared by 1 base and J by 4 bases, with 14 bases between. The CDR3 runs to 15 residues. CDR3 amino acids: CASSLMGLGGTEAFF. In DNA form, the CDR3 reads TGCGCCAGCAGCTTGATGGGGCTCGGGGGCACTGAAGCTTTCTTT.

The genes are TRBV15 and TRBJ2-7, with 15 bases aligning to TRBD2. V dropped 8 bases and J dropped 6; count of bases not matched to a gene: 11. This CDR3 is built from 16 residues. CDR1 and CDR2 from the germline V gene are LNHNV and YYDKDF (reference sequence). The CDR3 DNA follows: TGTGCCACCCGAAGAGGGACTAGCGGGAGGTGGAGCGAGCAGTACTTC. This gives the protein CATRRGTSGRWSEQYF.

The chain is built from TRBV28 and TRBJ1-2; 8 bases agree with TRBD1. This CDR3 is built from 14 residues. V lost 6 bases and J lost 5; bases outside the gene matches: 8. CDR1 and CDR2 (germline): MDHEN, SYDVKM. In DNA form, the CDR3 reads TGTGCCAGCAGGTCACCAGGGGGCCAATATGGCTACACCTTC. Protein: CASRSPGGQYGYTF.

The CDR3 bases are TGCGCCAGCAGCCAAGATCTAGGGACAGGGGCCCAAGAGACCCAGTACTTC. Its translation is CASSQDLGTGAQETQYF. The chain has TRBV4-1 and TRBJ2-5; TRBD1 matches 10 bases. Germline assignment: CDR1 MGHRA and CDR2 YSYEKL. V was pared by 0 bases and J by 1 base, with 5 bases of the junction left unmatched. The CDR3 has 17 residues.

The chain recombines TRBV27 with TRBJ2-5, with TRBD1 matching over 8 bases. Matching the DNA end better, TRBJ2-7 makes the J call doubtful. Germline V gives CDR1 MNHEY, CDR2 SMNVEV (reference sequence). This CDR3 has 14 residues. The CDR3 reads CASSDTGGVYEQYF. The CDR3, as DNA: TGTGCCAGCAGTGATACAGGGGGAGTGTACGAGCAGTACTTC.

This chain joins TRBV7-9 and TRBJ2-3; 14 bases align to TRBD2. V lost 5 bases, J lost 10 bases, and 11 bases stayed unmatched. Germline CDR1 is SEHNR and CDR2 is FQNEAQ (reference sequence). The CDR3 has 16 residues. The CDR3 region is CASSRLAGGQDYPQYF. CDR3 coding DNA: TGTGCCAGCAGCCGACTAGCGGGAGGGCAGGATTATCCGCAGTATTTT.

The chain combines TRBV11-2 with TRBJ2-7; no reliable D call. From germline, CDR1 is SGHAT and CDR2 FQNNGV. The CDR3 loop spans 16 amino acids. The V end lost 2 bases, the J end lost 3 bases, and 17 bases lay between the germline ends. CDR3 DNA sequence: TGTGCCAGCAGCTTAACCCTAGATGGTCTAAGCTACGAGCAGTACTTC. Translated: CASSLTLDGLSYEQYF. The full variable domain, rest sourced from reference TRBV11-2 and TRBJ2-7, is EAGVAQSPRYKIIEKRQSVAFWCNPISGHATLYWYQQILGQGPKLLIQFQNNGVVDDSQLPKDRFSAERLKGVDSTLKIQPAKLEDSAVYLCASSLTLDGLSYEQYFGPGTRLTVT.

V is TRBV7-8 and J is TRBJ2-7, with 10 nucleotides matching TRBD2. V lost 1 base, J lost 4 bases, and 4 bases stayed unmatched. There are 15 residues in the CDR3. CDR1 and CDR2 from the germline V gene are SGHVS and FQNEAQ. CDR3: CASSLGPAGGYEQYF. The CDR3 nucleotides are TGTGCCAGCAGCTTAGGCCCAGCGGGAGGGTACGAGCAGTACTTC.